This is a list of T cell receptor beta chains from one sample in a study of neurological immune-mediated disorders. Each CDR3 protein is one row after TCRdb ran MiXCR on the 5' RACE reads. The data show tens of thousands of distinct CDR3 sequences, around 4% seen once. Sequenced input: PBMCs. The receptor set was obtained from a woman aged 55-70 years with multiple sclerosis. CDR3s include the opening cysteine and the closing phenylalanine or tryptophan. Each record gives: CDR3 protein, CDR3 DNA, clone size, D gene, V gene, J gene. D genes are given only for firm matches. The listing skips clone size in some rows; elsewhere it reads once, few, many or a size class.

CASSRMLEAKNIQYF	TGTGCCAGCAGCCGTATGTTAGAAGCCAAAAACATTCAGTACTTC	many	-	TRBV4-2	TRBJ2-4
CASSFYRDFEETQYF	TGTGCCAGCAGTTTTTATCGGGACTTTGAGGAGACCCAGTACTTC	-	-	TRBV28	TRBJ2-5
CASSLGLHGEQYF	TGTGCCAGCAGCTTAGGACTACACGGCGAGCAGTACTTC	few	-	TRBV7-2	TRBJ2-7
CSASARGADTQYF	TGCAGTGCTAGCGCTAGGGGGGCGGATACGCAGTATTTT	few	-	TRBV20-1	TRBJ2-3
CASSPAPAAAFF	TGTGCCAGCTCACCAGCCCCGGCAGCAGCTTTCTTT	many	-	TRBV18	TRBJ1-1
CAIRTGGRNTEAFF	TGTGCCATCAGGACAGGCGGTAGGAACACTGAAGCTTTCTTT	many	-	TRBV10-3	TRBJ1-1
CASSVEWQIRYNEQFF	TGTGCCAGCAGCGTAGAATGGCAGATCAGATACAATGAGCAGTTCTTC	many	-	TRBV9	TRBJ2-1
CASSLIGTYYEQYF	TGCGCCAGCAGCTTGATCGGCACCTACTACGAGCAGTACTTC	many	-	TRBV5-1	TRBJ2-7
CASSLGVNTEAFF	TGTGCCAGCAGCTTAGGAGTGAACACTGAAGCTTTCTTT	many	-	TRBV11-3	TRBJ1-1
CASRPPGDMNTEAFF	TGCGCCAGCAGGCCCCCCGGGGACATGAACACTGAAGCTTTCTTT	-	-	TRBV5-1	TRBJ1-1
CASSLLFGGLNYGYTF	TGTGCCAGCAGTTTATTATTTGGGGGGCTTAACTATGGCTACACCTTC	many	-	TRBV12-3/TRBV12-4	TRBJ1-2
CASSQGLLYEQFF	TGTGCCAGCAGCCAAGGCCTATTGTATGAGCAGTTCTTC	-	-	TRBV3-1	TRBJ2-1
CASSLATREQFF	TGCGCCAGCAGCTTGGCAACACGGGAGCAGTTCTTC	many	-	TRBV5-1	TRBJ2-1
CSARVWLNTEAFF	TGCAGTGCTAGAGTATGGCTGAACACTGAAGCTTTCTTT	-	-	TRBV20-1	TRBJ1-1
CAIRGGPRRSNYGYTF	TGTGCCATCAGGGGTGGGCCCCGACGGAGTAACTATGGCTACACCTTC	few	-	TRBV10-3	TRBJ1-2
CSVEGQENTEAFF	TGCAGCGTTGAAGGACAGGAGAACACTGAAGCTTTCTTT	many	-	TRBV29-1	TRBJ1-1
CASTLGGVRTDTQYF	TGTGCCAGCACCCTGGGGGGGGTGAGAACAGATACGCAGTATTTT	many	TRBD2	TRBV12-3/TRBV12-4	TRBJ2-3
CASSPVRGETQYF	TGCGCCAGCAGCCCCGTACGGGGGGAGACCCAGTACTTC	few	-	TRBV4-3	TRBJ2-5
CSASGGLNTEAFF	TGCAGTGCCAGTGGGGGGCTAAACACTGAAGCTTTCTTT	-	-	TRBV20-1	TRBJ1-1
CASSSGLAGRTDTQYF	TGCGCCAGCAGCTCGGGACTAGCGGGAAGGACAGATACGCAGTATTTT	-	TRBD2	TRBV5-1	TRBJ2-3
CATSDFGVAGELEQFF	TGTGCCACCAGTGATTTCGGAGTAGCGGGAGAGCTTGAGCAGTTCTTC	-	TRBD2	TRBV24-1	TRBJ2-1
CASSRGKGHNEAFF	TGTGCCAGCAGTCGCGGGAAGGGGCATAATGAAGCTTTCTTT	many	-	TRBV6-5	TRBJ1-1
CASSANGRSYEQYF	TGTGCCAGCAGCGCCAACGGACGGAGCTACGAGCAGTACTTC	few	-	TRBV4-2	TRBJ2-7
CSAPISDGTYEQYF	TGCAGTGCTCCTATTTCGGACGGAACCTACGAGCAGTACTTC	many	-	TRBV20-1	TRBJ2-7
CSASVPTGPEAFF	TGCAGTGCTAGTGTCCCCACGGGGCCTGAAGCTTTCTTT	many	-	TRBV20-1	TRBJ1-1
CASSLGRGGDTQYF	TGTGCCAGCAGCTTAGGGCGGGGTGGAGATACGCAGTATTTT	few	-	TRBV7-2	TRBJ2-3
CSVGAGYNEQFF	TGCAGCGTTGGTGCAGGTTACAATGAGCAGTTCTTC	few	-	TRBV29-1	TRBJ2-1
CASSPQRGADTQYF	TGTGCCAGCAGCCCCCAGAGGGGGGCAGATACGCAGTATTTT	few	-	TRBV7-2	TRBJ2-3
CASSLSGTFTGELFF	TGTGCCAGCAGCTTATCCGGGACCTTCACCGGGGAGCTGTTTTTT	few	-	TRBV11-2	TRBJ2-2
CASGGDSLKELFF	TGTGCCAGCGGGGGGGACAGTTTAAAGGAGCTGTTTTTT	-	-	TRBV6-1	TRBJ2-2
CASSPGYGYTF	TGTGCCAGCAGCCCGGGTTATGGCTACACCTTC	many	-	TRBV7-2	TRBJ1-2
CSAPGIPNTEAFF	TGCAGTGCTCCGGGGATCCCGAACACTGAAGCTTTCTTT	many	-	TRBV20-1	TRBJ1-1